Presented here are 25 T cell receptor beta chains from one specimen sequenced in a study of T cells in women clearing cervical HPV infection. Profiling relied on immunoSEQ multiplex PCR, and the TCRdb table lists in-frame clones only, not all of them. The sample data list about 35,000 clones. Specimen: blood buffy coat. Receptor source: a woman aged 18 to 75 with a cervical HPV16 infection that either progressed to CIN3+ or cleared (not recorded which).

A note on this clone: With the read ending 3 residues before the CDR3 end, the germline J gene is used to fill in that end. This rearrangement joins TRBV10-3 to TRBJ1-4, with 10 bases identical to TRBD1. The CDR3 runs 14 residues. The V gene's germline CDR1 is ENHRY and CDR2 SYGVKD. CDR3 DNA, as far as it was read: TGTGCCATCAGCCCGGGACAGGGGAGTTCACCA. Translated, it gives CAISPGQGSSP. The CDR3, in full, reads CAISPGQGSSPLFF.

On this clone itself: The read ends 3 residues early relative to the CDR3; the germline J gene fills the gap. The rearrangement links TRBV2 to TRBJ2-1; possibly TRBD2 for D (5 bases). Germline V gene data show CDR1 as SNHLY and CDR2 as FYNNEI. V lost 2 bases and J lost 7, with 9 bases in between. CDR3 length equals 13 residues. The CDR3 spells CASSEFRGNEQFF. The DNA read from the CDR3 is TGTGCCAGCAGTGAATTTCGCGGGAATGAG.

With respect to this clone: The read ends 3 residues before the CDR3 terminus; that terminus is restored from the germline J gene. The chain recombines TRBV7-9 with TRBJ2-2; D is possibly TRBD2 (5 bases). V was pared by 1 base and J by 6 bases, with 9 bases between. The CDR3 spans 14 residues. Germline CDR1 SEHNR, CDR2 FQNEAQ (reference sequence). CDR3: CASSLVGSAGELFF. The part of the CDR3 DNA that was read is TGTGCCAGCAGCTTAGTAGGTAGCGCCGGGGAG. Drawing the rest from reference TRBV7-9 and TRBJ2-2, the complete variable domain is DTGVSQNPRHKITKRGQNVTFRCDPISEHNRLYWYRQTLGQGPEFLTYFQNEAQLEKSRLLSDRFSAERPKGSFSTLEIQRTEQGDSAMYLCASSLVGSAGELFFGEGSRLTVL.

As regards this clone: From the germline J gene comes the end of the CDR3, since the read stops 3 residues before it. This sequence joins TRBV5-1 and TRBJ2-2, with 8 positions matching TRBD1. The CDR3 spans 15 residues. CDR1 and CDR2 from the germline V gene are SGHRS and YFSETQ. V gave up 4 bases and J gave up 7 bases; unmatched junction bases: 9. The chain's CDR3 is CASSPDRVRSGELFF. CDR3 DNA (partial): TGCGCCAGCAGCCCGGACAGGGTTCGAAGCGGGGAG.

In the case of this clone: The read stops 3 residues short of the end of the CDR3; the missing end is completed from the germline J gene. V is TRBV10-3 and J is TRBJ2-6; no clear D gene. Germline V CDR1 and CDR2: ENHRY, SYGVKD. V lost 2 bases, J lost 0 bases, and 8 bases lay in between. This CDR3 spans 16 amino acids. CDR3 DNA, as far as it was read: TGTGCCATCAGTGAGACAGCTTTCTCTGGGGCCAACGTC. It encodes CAISETAFSGANV. The full CDR3 reads CAISETAFSGANVLTF.

With regard to this clone: The read terminates 3 residues before the CDR3 end, so the remaining end is supplied by the germline J gene. The chain recombines TRBV5-4 with TRBJ2-5, with D tentatively TRBD1 or TRBD2 (6 bases each). Germline CDR1 and CDR2: SGHNT and YYREEE (reference sequence). The CDR3 totals 13 residues. Trimming cost V 4 bases and J 5 bases, with 12 bases left between them. Partial CDR3 DNA: TGTGCCAGCAGCCAGACAGGAGGGGAGACC. Translation: CASSQTGGET. The full-length CDR3 reads as CASSQTGGETQYF.

CDR3 sequence reads: CASSLGVRTGGNEETQYF. Partial CDR3 DNA: TGTGCCAGCAGCTTAGGTGTAAGGACAGGGGGTAATGAAGAGACC. V usage is TRBV7-7 and J usage is TRBJ2-5; TRBD1 matches at 10 bases. The CDR3 goes on 3 residues after the read ends, and that part is filled in from the germline J gene. This CDR3 region has 18 residues. In germline, CDR1 is SSHAT, CDR2 FNYEAQ (reference sequence). J gave up 3 bases and V 1 base, and 11 bases lay outside the gene matches. The full variable domain, completed using reference TRBV7-7 and TRBJ2-5, is GAGVSQSPRYKVTKRGQDVTLRCDPISSHATLYWYQQALGQGPEFLTYFNYEAQPDKSGLPSDRFSAERPEGSISTLTIQRTEQRDSAMYRCASSLGVRTGGNEETQYFGPGTRLLVL.

To note about this clone: Coverage ceases 3 residues before the CDR3 finishes, and the germline J gene fills in the end. V and J are TRBV19 and TRBJ2-1, with D uncertain. The V end lost 5 bases, the J end lost 6 bases, and 8 bases lay between the germline ends. CDR1 is LNHDA and CDR2 is SQIVND in the germline V gene (reference sequence). The CDR3 extends over 12 amino acids. This chain's CDR3 is CASSYRSNEQFF. CDR3 bases read: TGTGCCAGTAGTTATCGTTCCAATGAG.

As for this clone: Read coverage stops 3 residues before the CDR3 terminus; the germline J gene supplies the remainder. The genes are TRBV7-2 and TRBJ1-4, with 7 bases lining up with TRBD1. The V and J ends lost 5 bases and 2 bases, in that order; junction bases with no gene match: 5. Germline V gene data show CDR1 as SGHTA and CDR2 as FQGNSA. The CDR3 is made up of 15 amino acids. The sequenced CDR3 bases are TGTGCCAGCAGCACCACAGGGGTGACTAATGAAAAA. It encodes CASSTTGVTNEK. The entire CDR3 protein is CASSTTGVTNEKLFF.

Of note for this clone: The read terminates 3 residues before the CDR3 end, so the remaining end is supplied by the germline J gene. The chain links TRBV29-1 to TRBJ2-7; 10 positions match TRBD1. CDR3 length equals 15 residues. Germline CDR1 and CDR2: SQVTM and ANQGSEA. V was clipped by 5 bases and J by 2 bases; unmatched bases: 9. CDR3 residues: CSVTTGQGKPYEQYF. The CDR3 DNA, read in part, is TGCAGCGTTACAACGGGACAGGGGAAGCCCTACGAG.

With respect to this clone: Read data end 3 residues before the CDR3 end; the end is taken from the germline J gene. V usage is TRBV29-1 and J usage is TRBJ1-2; D possibly corresponds to TRBD1 (6 bases). The CDR3 covers 12 residues. The germline V gene has CDR1 SQVTM and CDR2 ANQGSEA. The CDR3 DNA, read in part, is TGCAGCGGGGGAGGGACACCGGGCGGC. Its translation is CSGGGTPGG. The whole CDR3 sequence reads CSGGGTPGGYTF.

The CDR3 loop reads CASSRQGSYNDYTF. The sequenced part of the CDR3 DNA is TGTGCCAGCAGTAGACAGGGCTCCTACAATGAC. The chain carries TRBV6-2 or TRBV6-3 and TRBJ1-2, with 7 bases matching TRBD1. The CDR3 end lies 3 residues beyond the end of the read and is filled in from the germline J gene. From germline, CDR1 is MNHEY and CDR2 SVGEGT. The CDR3 totals 14 residues.

Concerning this clone: The read halts 3 residues ahead of the CDR3 end, with the missing end drawn from the germline J gene. The genes are TRBV18 and TRBJ2-5; 11 bases fit TRBD2. CDR1 is KGHSH and CDR2 is LQKENI in the germline V gene. CDR3 length: 15 amino acids. The junction had 10 bases not matched to a gene; V was cut back by 8 bases and J by 5 bases. The CDR3 bases that were read are TGTGCCAGCCAACCTCTAGCGGGAGGAGGGGAGACC. Protein product: CASQPLAGGGET. The full CDR3 reads CASQPLAGGGETQYF.

As for this clone: The CDR3 end falls 3 residues outside the read, so it is completed with the germline J gene. V gene TRBV5-1 combines with J gene TRBJ1-6; 9 positions agree with TRBD1. Trimming at V came to 0 bases and at J to 5 bases, leaving 6 bases not matched to a gene. The CDR3 is made up of 17 amino acids. The V gene's germline CDR1 is SGHRS and CDR2 YFSETQ. Here the CDR3 reads CASSLALGTGNNSPLHF. CDR3 DNA, as far as it was read: TGCGCCAGCAGCTTGGCGTTGGGGACAGGGAATAATTCACCC.

Worth noting for this clone: A read error may account for a junction end that differs from germline. Read coverage stops 3 residues before the CDR3 terminus; the germline J gene supplies the remainder. The chain carries TRBV4-2 and TRBJ1-1; 7 nucleotides align to TRBD1. CDR1 is LGHNA, CDR2 YNFKEQ, per germline. The CDR3 length is 16 residues. The sequenced part of the CDR3 DNA is TGCGCCAGCAGCCAAAAAAGACAGGGCGGGAACACTGAA. This encodes CASSQKRQGGNTE. The complete CDR3 protein is CASSQKRQGGNTEAFF.

Details on this clone: The read gets to within 3 residues of the CDR3 end, and the germline J gene fills in the rest. The chain employs TRBV2 and TRBJ1-4; TRBD1 might be the D (6 bases). There are 12 residues in the CDR3. CDR1 is SNHLY, CDR2 FYNNEI, per germline. Trimming took 7 bases from V and 7 from J, leaving 10 bases between them. The sequenced CDR3 bases are TGTGCCAGCAAGGGGGACGGTGAAAAA. As protein: CASKGDGEK. The entire CDR3 protein is CASKGDGEKLFF.

About this clone itself: Read sequence stops 3 residues before the CDR3 end, and the germline J gene provides the missing end. The rearrangement links TRBV28 to TRBJ2-7, with TRBD1 matching over 12 bases. The CDR3 length is 15 residues. The trim removed 9 bases at V and 5 bases at J, leaving 11 bases unmatched. The germline CDR1 and CDR2 sequences are MDHEN and SYDVKM. The CDR3 loop reads CASFPAGTGGHEQYF. The CDR3 DNA, read in part, is TGTGCCAGTTTCCCAGCCGGGACAGGGGGCCACGAG.

With respect to this clone: Coverage ceases 3 residues before the CDR3 finishes, and the germline J gene fills in the end. The chain links TRBV5-6 to TRBJ2-7; D perhaps matches TRBD2 (5 bases). There are 15 residues in the CDR3. V lost 1 base to trimming and J lost 2 bases, with 13 bases between them. Germline V gene sequence: CDR1 SGHDT, CDR2 YYEEEE. CDR3 amino acids: CASSLLAKEPYEQYF. The part of the CDR3 DNA that was read is TGTGCCAGCAGCTTGTTAGCGAAAGAACCCTACGAG. Full variable domain (remainder filled in from reference TRBV5-6 and TRBJ2-7): DAGVTQSPTHLIKTRGQQVTLRCSPKSGHDTVSWYQQALGQGPQFIFQYYEEEERQRGNFPDRFSGHQFPNYSSELNVNALLLGDSALYLCASSLLAKEPYEQYFGPGTRLTVT.

In regard to this clone: The read terminates 3 residues ahead of where the CDR3 ends, so the germline J gene completes it. The rearrangement joins TRBV5-1 to TRBJ2-3; 12 bases fit TRBD2. The CDR3 runs to 18 residues. The trim removed 3 bases at V and 1 base at J, leaving 9 bases unmatched. Germline V gene lookup returns CDR1 SGHRS and CDR2 YFSETQ. The sequenced CDR3 bases are TGCGCCAGCAGCTGGACTAGCGGGACGCGTGGGGGCACAGATACG. Amino acids: CASSWTSGTRGGTDT. The full CDR3 protein reads CASSWTSGTRGGTDTQYF. The whole variable domain, filled in from reference TRBV5-1 and TRBJ2-3, reads KAGVTQTPRYLIKTRGQQVTLSCSPISGHRSVSWYQQTPGQGLQFLFEYFSETQRNKGNFPGRFSGRQFSNSRSEMNVSTLELGDSALYLCASSWTSGTRGGTDTQYFGPGTRLTVL.

For this clone: The read ends 3 residues shy of where the CDR3 ends; the end is completed using the germline J gene. The rearrangement joins TRBV7-9 to TRBJ2-3, with a possible D match to TRBD2 (7 bases). The germline gives CDR1 SEHNR, CDR2 FQNEAQ (reference sequence). This CDR3 has 13 residues. The CDR3 reads CASSWGGQETQYF. CDR3 DNA, as far as it was read: TGTGCCAGCAGCTGGGGGGGCCAAGAGACG.

A word on this clone: The read terminates 3 residues before the CDR3 end, so the remaining end is supplied by the germline J gene. This rearrangement joins TRBV6-1 to TRBJ2-2; D is possibly TRBD1 (6 bases). V lost 4 bases, J lost 4 bases, and 10 bases lay in between. Per the germline V gene, CDR1 is MNHNS and CDR2 is SASEGT. This CDR3 spans 14 amino acids. CDR3: CASSGTVRTGELFF. The sequenced part of the CDR3 DNA is TGTGCCAGCAGTGGGACAGTTCGCACCGGGGAG.

As for this clone: The sequence runs out 3 residues before the end of the CDR3; the remainder is reconstructed from the germline J gene. V usage is TRBV19 and J usage is TRBJ1-4; maybe TRBD1 (6 bases). CDR3 length equals 14 residues. Germline lookup yields CDR1 LNHDA and CDR2 SQIVND (reference sequence). CDR3 sequence: CASLESRGASPLFF. The DNA read from the CDR3 is TGTGCCAGCCTTGAATCGCGGGGGGCTTCACCA.

The CDR3 bases that were read are TGTGCCAGCAGCCTTGACGGGACTAGCTCCTACGAG. This codes for CASSLDGTSSYE. The whole CDR3 sequence reads CASSLDGTSSYEQYF. The chain is built from TRBV4-2 and TRBJ2-7, with 8 bases fitting TRBD2. The read terminates 3 residues before the CDR3 end, so the remaining end is supplied by the germline J gene. The germline gives CDR1 LGHNA, CDR2 YNFKEQ. With V trimmed by 4 bases and J by 0 bases, 5 bases remained unmatched. The CDR3 is 15 amino acids.

Details on this clone: Read data end 3 residues before the CDR3 end; the end is taken from the germline J gene. This chain connects TRBV20-1 to TRBJ2-1, with 9 bases lining up with TRBD2. The CDR3 consists of 16 residues. The V gene's germline CDR1 is DFQATT and CDR2 SNEGSKA (reference sequence). The trim removed 0 bases at V and 0 bases at J, leaving 3 bases unmatched. CDR3: CSARELAGPSYNEQFF. The DNA read from the CDR3 is TGCAGTGCTAGAGAACTAGCGGGCCCCTCCTACAATGAG.

Comment on this clone: The CDR3 is cut off 3 residues early in the read; its end comes from the germline J gene. V and J are TRBV20-1 and TRBJ2-3; TRBD1 might be the D (7 bases). Per germline, CDR1 DFQATT and CDR2 SNEGSKA (reference sequence). The CDR3 runs to 15 residues. CDR3 bases read: TGCAGTGCCGCCGGAGCAGGGGGGCGCGGGGAGACG. This sequence encodes CSAAGAGGRGET. In full, the CDR3 reads CSAAGAGGRGETQYF.